The rows below give T cell receptor beta chains drawn from one sample of a study of T cells expressing NK-cell markers. TCRdb re-analyzed the 5' RACE reads; it lists each CDR3 protein once, without DNA. Its table records 550,000 to 600,000 distinct CDR3 sequences. Sequencing was done on a sample of blood T cells: a sorted CD56 or NKG2C T cell subset, CD4+ or CD8+ T cells, or bulk PBMC T cells (not recorded which). Source of these receptors: a man younger than 35 in good health. CDR3s include the opening cysteine and the closing phenylalanine or tryptophan. Each record gives: J gene, V gene, CDR3 protein.

TRBJ2-1 | TRBV7-7 | CASSLAETSYEQFF
TRBJ1-1 | TRBV6-1 | CASSTNGANTEAFF
TRBJ2-7 | TRBV6-2/TRBV6-3 | CASSYSISYEQYF
TRBJ1-6 | TRBV18 | CASSPKTGGYSPLHF
TRBJ2-2 | TRBV6-1 | CAAAGGTSTGELFF
TRBJ2-3 | TRBV12-2 | CASRLKGSRTTRIVDTQYF
TRBJ2-5 | TRBV5-1 | CASSPGLAGTQYF
TRBJ2-3 | TRBV12-3/TRBV12-4 | CASSWTSGGSDTQYF
TRBJ2-1 | TRBV29-1 | CSAGWAQGASAGAHEQFF
TRBJ2-5 | TRBV6-5 | CASSYSRTQGHQETQYF
TRBJ1-3 | TRBV12-3/TRBV12-4 | CASIPGGALGNTIYF
TRBJ2-7 | TRBV10-3 | CAIKGDRVGEQYF
TRBJ2-4 | TRBV4-2 | CASSQLRSIQYF
TRBJ2-5 | TRBV20-1 | CSARDYTPSTGDIQETQYF